These 25 T cell receptor beta chains share one sample of origin, sequenced in a study of cytomegalovirus exposure and HLA in healthy donors. The PCR had 60 Vbeta and 13 Jbeta primers. Using immunoSEQ multiplex PCR, the repertoire was profiled, and TCRdb retains in-frame clones only, with some absent. The table records around 230,000 clones, around 80% of them present only once. The sample comprised PBMCs. The receptors originated from a man aged 35 to 55 in good health and CMV-seropositive.

This clone has a single count. This sequence joins TRBV7-8 and TRBJ1-5; D ambiguous. Germline CDR1 SGHVS, CDR2 FQNEAQ. The CDR3 covers 14 residues. V was trimmed by 4 bases and J by 5 bases, leaving 12 bases between them. The CDR3 bases are TGTGCCAGCAGCTCCCCGGGGAGGGATCAGCCCCAGCATTTT. As protein: CASSSPGRDQPQHF.

This clone was detected only once. The chain combines TRBV5-6 with TRBJ2-7; D is uncertain. V shed 3 bases and J shed 2 bases, with 6 bases lying between them. This CDR3 spans 12 amino acids. Germline loops: CDR1 SGHDT, CDR2 YYEEEE. CDR3 bases: TGTGCCAGCAGCTATCAAACCTACGAGCAGTACTTC. It yields the protein CASSYQTYEQYF.

This chain links TRBV5-1 with TRBJ2-1; TRBD1 might be the D (6 bases). Between the trimmed V and J ends, which lost 4 bases and 2 bases, there was a span of 16 bases. The CDR3 runs 16 residues. Germline loops: CDR1 SGHRS, CDR2 YFSETQ. CDR3 loop: CASSPLPGDPYNEQFF. In nucleotides, the CDR3 is TGCGCCAGCAGCCCATTACCAGGGGATCCCTACAATGAGCAGTTCTTC.

The count of this clone is one. The chain carries TRBV5-6 and TRBJ2-3; D is undetermined. The CDR3 runs 14 residues. Germline V lookup: CDR1 SGHDT, CDR2 YYEEEE. Trimming pared 1 base from V and 1 base from J, leaving 7 bases between. CDR3 DNA sequence: TGTGCCAGCAGCTTGTGGCAGGGCACAGATACGCAGTATTTT. This encodes CASSLWQGTDTQYF.

The chain uses TRBV19 and TRBJ1-1, with D maybe TRBD1 (5 bases). The CDR3 length is 15 residues. V was shortened by 5 bases and J by 5 bases, with 18 bases between the two germline ends. CDR1 is LNHDA and CDR2 is SQIVND in the germline V gene (reference sequence). Here the CDR3 reads CASSVTGGRGTEAFF. The CDR3 region has the DNA TGTGCCAGTAGTGTTACGGGGGGTAGAGGAACTGAAGCTTTCTTT.

The CDR3 region is CASSLTGQGSYEQYF. The CDR3 region has the DNA TGTGCCAGCAGTTTAACAGGACAGGGGTCCTACGAGCAGTACTTC. The rearrangement uses TRBV27 and TRBJ2-7; 9 nucleotides agree with TRBD1. The CDR3 totals 15 residues. The V segment lost 2 bases and the J segment 1 base; nucleotides outside the gene matches: 3. Germline values: CDR1 MNHEY, CDR2 SMNVEV (reference sequence).

This chain joins TRBV13 and TRBJ2-1; D perhaps matches TRBD2 (7 bases). This CDR3 is 15 amino acids long. Trimming left V 5 bases short and J 8 bases short, with 19 bases between. Per the germline V gene, CDR1 is PRHDT and CDR2 is FYEKMQ (reference sequence). The CDR3 protein is CASSPAGEGPYEQFF. The CDR3 bases are TGTGCCAGCAGCCCCGCAGGGGAGGGTCCCTATGAGCAGTTCTTC. Using reference TRBV13 and TRBJ2-1 for the parts outside the CDR3, the full variable domain is AAGVIQSPRHLIKEKRETATLKCYPIPRHDTVYWYQQGPGQDPQFLISFYEKMQSDKGSIPDRFSAQQFSDYHSELNMSSLELGDSALYFCASSPAGEGPYEQFFGPGTRLTVL.

The chain combines TRBV7-3 with TRBJ1-2; the D gene is possibly TRBD1 (5 bases). The V gene lost 0 bases and the J gene lost 6 bases, with 11 bases spanning the gap. CDR3 size: 14 residues. The germline gives CDR1 SGHTA, CDR2 FQGTGA. CDR3 amino acids: CASSLTARADGYTF. CDR3 nucleotides: TGTGCCAGCAGCTTAACGGCCAGGGCGGATGGCTACACCTTC. The full variable domain, in which reference TRBV7-3 and TRBJ1-2 provide the parts outside the CDR3, is GAGVSQTPSNKVTEKGKYVELRCDPISGHTALYWYRQSLGQGPEFLIYFQGTGAADDSGLPNDRFFAVRPEGSVSTLKIQRTERGDSAVYLCASSLTARADGYTFGSGTRLTVV.

The chain is built from TRBV6-1 and TRBJ1-2; D perhaps matches TRBD1 (6 bases). This CDR3 contains 15 residues. Per the germline V gene, CDR1 is MNHNS and CDR2 is SASEGT. Trimming took off 10 bases at V and 5 bases at J, with 23 bases between the two ends. CDR3 nucleotide sequence: TGTGCCACCGAATTCAACGCACAGGGATTATATGGCTACACCTTC. Protein: CATEFNAQGLYGYTF.

This clone was observed once. The chain combines TRBV6-1 with TRBJ1-6, with 7 positions matching TRBD1. The V segment lost 11 bases and the J segment 10 bases; nucleotides outside the gene matches: 14. The CDR3 loop spans 14 amino acids. The germline V gene encodes CDR1 MNHNS and CDR2 SASEGT. This chain's CDR3 is CASATGIVGSPLHF. CDR3 DNA: TGTGCCTCCGCGACAGGGATCGTTGGATCACCCCTCCACTTT.

J is TRBJ2-5 and V is TRBV5-4; 7 bases fit TRBD1. The J segment lost 5 bases and the V segment lost 3 bases, leaving 4 bases of the junction unmatched. The CDR3 is 13 amino acids. Germline values: CDR1 SGHNT, CDR2 YYREEE (reference sequence). CDR3 sequence: CASSSQGVETQYF. The CDR3 coding sequence is TGTGCCAGCAGCTCCCAGGGGGTGGAGACCCAGTACTTC.

The CDR3 protein is CASGGRGETQYF. The CDR3 coding sequence is TGTGCCAGCGGAGGGAGGGGAGAGACCCAGTACTTC. V gene TRBV7-9 combines with J gene TRBJ2-5, with TRBD2 matching over 7 bases. CDR3 size: 12 residues. Germline V CDR1 and CDR2: SEHNR, FQNEAQ (reference sequence). Trimming cost V 8 bases and J 4 bases; bases outside gene matches: 4.

The chain has TRBV7-8 and TRBJ2-5; 14 nucleotides agree with TRBD2. The germline CDR1 and CDR2 sequences are SGHVS and FQNEAQ. After removal of 4 bases from V and 5 bases from J, the junction contained 6 bases not matched to a gene. The CDR3 totals 16 residues. The CDR3 coding sequence is TGTGCCAGCAGCTCCGGGACTAGCGGGAGTCGGGAGACCCAGTACTTC. Translation gives CASSSGTSGSRETQYF.

The rearrangement joins TRBV18 to TRBJ1-5; D gene uncertain. The CDR3 runs 17 residues. In germline, CDR1 is KGHSH, CDR2 LQKENI. V shed 2 bases and J shed 0 bases, with 14 bases lying between them. In DNA form, the CDR3 reads TGTGCCAGCTCACCATCTTTCCGTGGAGATAGCAATCAGCCCCAGCATTTT. Protein sequence: CASSPSFRGDSNQPQHF.

The chain links TRBV6-1 to TRBJ2-7, with 7 bases fitting TRBD1. CDR3 length: 12 residues. The ends lost 5 bases at V and 6 bases at J; junction bases unmatched: 4. CDR1 and CDR2 (germline): MNHNS, SASEGT. CDR3 region: CASSWTGSEQYF. CDR3 coding DNA: TGTGCCAGCAGTTGGACAGGATCCGAGCAGTACTTC.

The chain combines TRBV14 with TRBJ2-7; 8 bases are shared with TRBD1. The CDR3 contains 15 residues. The germline V gene has CDR1 SGHDN and CDR2 FVKESK. J was trimmed by 6 bases and V by 4 bases; bases with no gene match: 11. The CDR3 is CASSRGQGAMGEQYF. The CDR3 DNA follows: TGTGCCAGCAGCCGCGGCCAGGGGGCGATGGGCGAGCAGTACTTC.

The chain carries TRBV6-5 and TRBJ1-3; D is unclear. With 6 bases removed from V and 0 bases from J, the gap between germline ends came to 6 bases. This CDR3 comprises 13 residues. From germline, CDR1 is MNHEY and CDR2 SVGAGI. In nucleotides, the CDR3 is TGTGCCAGCAGAGATAGCTCTGGAAACACCATATATTTT. Its translation is CASRDSSGNTIYF.

V is TRBV11-2 and J is TRBJ1-2; the match to TRBD1 covers 9 bases. From germline, CDR1 is SGHAT and CDR2 FQNNGV. Trimming at V came to 5 bases and at J to 7 bases, leaving 8 bases not matched to a gene. This CDR3 has 14 amino acids. CDR3 DNA sequence: TGTGCCAGCAGCAAACAGGGGGCGACGGGTGGCTACACCTTC. The encoded protein is CASSKQGATGGYTF.

The rearrangement uses TRBV29-1 and TRBJ2-1, with 13 bases matching TRBD2. Trimming at V came to 1 base and at J to 10 bases, leaving 7 bases not matched to a gene. The V gene's germline CDR1 is SQVTM and CDR2 ANQGSEA. CDR3 length equals 15 residues. The CDR3 nucleotides read TGCAGCGTTGAAGTCTCCGGGACTAGCGGGATGGAGCAGTTCTTC. This codes for CSVEVSGTSGMEQFF.

A few counts support this clone. The gene calls are TRBV15 and TRBJ1-1; TRBD1 agrees at 7 bases. Germline V lookup: CDR1 LNHNV, CDR2 YYDKDF (reference sequence). V dropped 0 bases and J dropped 8; count of bases not matched to a gene: 0. The CDR3 sequence is 12 residues long. The CDR3 region is CATSREDREAFF. In DNA, the CDR3 is TGTGCCACCAGCAGAGAGGACAGGGAAGCTTTCTTT.

This clone was seen only once. The rearrangement joins TRBV4-1 to TRBJ1-2; D call uncertain. V was cut by 4 bases and J by 6 bases, with 15 bases left in between. Germline CDR1 is MGHRA and CDR2 is YSYEKL. This CDR3 region has 14 residues. CDR3 DNA sequence: TGCGCCAGCAGCCCTTTATACCCTACGGATGGCTACACCTTC. Protein product: CASSPLYPTDGYTF.

The chain couples TRBV19 to TRBJ1-5, with D unclear. This CDR3 has 13 amino acids. In germline, CDR1 is LNHDA, CDR2 SQIVND (reference sequence). V gave up 5 bases and J gave up 6 bases, with 11 bases separating them. The CDR3 DNA reads TGTGCCAGTAGTGCCCGCGAGGGTCAGCCCCAGCATTTT. Translation gives CASSAREGQPQHF.

The V and J genes are TRBV7-2 and TRBJ2-2, with D unclear. In germline, CDR1 is SGHTA, CDR2 FQGNSA. V lost 1 base to trimming and J lost 4 bases, with 16 bases between them. This CDR3 comprises 17 residues. CDR3: CASSLGVSPIPTGELFF. As DNA, the CDR3 is TGTGCCAGCAGCTTAGGAGTTAGCCCTATCCCCACCGGGGAGCTGTTTTTT.

This chain connects TRBV4-1 to TRBJ1-1; D is ambiguous. CDR3 length: 12 residues. Germline CDR1 is MGHRA and CDR2 is YSYEKL. V was pared by 8 bases and J by 0 bases, with 7 bases between. The CDR3 DNA reads TGCGCCAGCGGGGAGGTGAACACTGAAGCTTTCTTT. Protein: CASGEVNTEAFF.

The CDR3 DNA reads TGTGCCAGCAGCTCCTGGGACAGAAACAATGAGCAGTTCTTC. The encoded protein is CASSSWDRNNEQFF. The rearrangement joins TRBV7-6 to TRBJ2-1, with 7 bases lining up with TRBD1. Trimming took 4 bases from V and 5 from J; bases not matched to a gene: 5. CDR1 and CDR2 (germline): SGHVS, FNYEAQ. This CDR3 contains 14 residues. Complete variable domain (other parts from reference TRBV7-6 and TRBJ2-1): GAGVSQSPRYKVTKRGQDVALRCDPISGHVSLYWYRQALGQGPEFLTYFNYEAQQDKSGLPNDRFSAERPEGSISTLTIQRTEQRDSAMYRCASSSWDRNNEQFFGPGTRLTVL.